This record looks at one T cell receptor (beta chain) sequence and its context. This sample was taken from a study of blood T cell repertoires in COVID-19. Background on the study: Samples taken during acute and convalescent COVID-19 were collected in the United States, Italy and Spain.

The method was immunoSEQ multiplex PCR; TCRdb's version includes in-frame clones alone and lacks a portion of them. The table includes about 280,000 clones, over 75% detected once. CDR3 size: 14 residues. Per the germline V gene, CDR1 is SGHTA and CDR2 is FQGTGA. V lost 6 bases and J lost 5, with 16 bases in between. This sequence originates from a man aged 18-30 years with active or convalescent COVID-19. The chain combines TRBV7-3 with TRBJ2-5, with D tentatively TRBD2 (5 bases). Sequencing input: peripheral blood. Written as DNA, the CDR3 is TGTGCCAGCAGTAGAAGCGGAAATGTGGAGACCCAGTACTTC. This gives the protein CASSRSGNVETQYF.